A single sample is the source of the 25 T cell receptor beta chains below, sequenced in a study of shared clonotypes between healthy human individuals. Only in-frame clones appear in the TCRdb table, and some are missing; sequencing was by immunoSEQ multiplex PCR. The sample consists of some 630,000 clones, less than 80% of them appearing once. Sequenced material: memory CD4+ T cells sorted from blood. Subset of the sample: CD45RA-negative fraction. The origin of the receptors is a woman aged 25 to 39 in good health.

The V call is TRBV6-6, the J call TRBJ1-5; a possible D gene is TRBD1 (5 bases). Trimming left V 9 bases short and J 6 bases short, with 15 bases between. CDR3 length: 13 residues. Looked up from germline, CDR1 is MNHNY and CDR2 is SVGAGI (reference sequence). The CDR3 coding sequence is TGTGCCAGTAGTCAGGGTGCTGGTCAGCCCCAGCATTTT. Its translation: CASSQGAGQPQHF.

This clone is medium-sized within its sample. Other DNA sequences from this sample encode an identical CDR3 as well. The chain recombines TRBV18 with TRBJ2-7; tentative D call: TRBD2 (6 bases). CDR3 length equals 15 residues. The V and J ends lost 1 base and 2 bases respectively, with 12 bases between them. From germline, CDR1 is KGHSH and CDR2 LQKENI. The CDR3 loop is CASSPRRELPYEQYF. CDR3 in DNA: TGTGCCAGCTCACCACGGCGGGAACTACCCTACGAGCAGTACTTC.

The CDR3 sequence is CASSGSGRSSYNEQFF. In DNA, the CDR3 is TGCGCCAGCAGTGGTAGCGGGAGGAGCTCCTACAATGAGCAGTTCTTC. The chain combines TRBV5-1 with TRBJ2-1, with TRBD2 matching over 10 bases. The CDR3 runs 16 residues. CDR1 is SGHRS, CDR2 YFSETQ, per germline. The V and J ends lost 5 bases and 0 bases, in that order; junction bases with no gene match: 5. The full variable domain, with the rest looked up from reference TRBV5-1 and TRBJ2-1, is KAGVTQTPRYLIKTRGQQVTLSCSPISGHRSVSWYQQTPGQGLQFLFEYFSETQRNKGNFPGRFSGRQFSNSRSEMNVSTLELGDSALYLCASSGSGRSSYNEQFFGPGTRLTVL.

This rearrangement joins TRBV10-1 to TRBJ2-5; D may be TRBD2 (7 bases). There are 14 residues in the CDR3. V was clipped by 7 bases and J by 4 bases, with 16 bases between them. The germline V gene encodes CDR1 WNHNN and CDR2 SYGVQD (reference sequence). CDR3 residues: CASKCGGAPETQYF. The CDR3 DNA reads as TGCGCCAGCAAGTGCGGGGGCGCGCCAGAGACCCAGTACTTC.

In this sample, this clone turned up a few times. V gene TRBV7-9 combines with J gene TRBJ2-7; 8 nucleotides match TRBD1. V lost 5 bases, J lost 0 bases, and 9 bases stayed unmatched. The V gene's germline CDR1 is SEHNR and CDR2 FQNEAQ (reference sequence). The CDR3 is 16 amino acids. The CDR3 region has the DNA TGTGCCAGCAGCCTCGGACAGGGCGGCTTCTCCTACGAGCAGTACTTC. Encoded protein: CASSLGQGGFSYEQYF.

The chain uses TRBV6-1 and TRBJ1-4, with D maybe TRBD1 (6 bases). The CDR3 totals 15 residues. Germline V CDR1 and CDR2: MNHNS, SASEGT. V lost 7 bases and J lost 8, with 20 bases in between. CDR3 sequence reads: CASTPRGGGGEKLFF. CDR3 coding DNA: TGTGCCAGCACCCCTCGGGGAGGGGGTGGGGAAAAACTGTTTTTT.

This sequence joins TRBV6-5 and TRBJ2-5; 11 nucleotides agree with TRBD1. V shed 2 bases, J shed 10 bases, and the junction held 9 bases outside the gene matches. The CDR3 is 15 amino acids. CDR1 and CDR2 from the germline V gene are MNHEY and SVGAGI. The DNA of the CDR3 is TGTGCCAGCAGTTACCAGGACAGGGGGCGAATCGACCAGTACTTC. It is translated as CASSYQDRGRIDQYF.

For this clone: A much larger clone lies one base from this, so it may be a read error. Within the sample, other DNA sequences also encode this same CDR3. The rearrangement joins TRBV5-1 to TRBJ2-2; possible D gene TRBD1, 6 bases. Germline CDR1 and CDR2: SGHRS and YFSETQ. The CDR3 spans 15 residues. Trimming cost V 4 bases and J 2 bases, with 12 bases left between them. In nucleotides, the CDR3 is TGCGCCAGCAGCCCCGGGACACAAAACACCGGGGAGCTGTTTTTT. Amino acids: CASSPGTQNTGELFF.

The CDR3: CSVEGGTGDSFTEQYF. Written as DNA, the CDR3 is TGCAGCGTTGAAGGAGGGACAGGGGACTCTTTCACCGAGCAGTACTTC. The chain joins TRBV29-1 to TRBJ2-7; 10 bases match TRBD1. Trimming took 1 base from V and 6 from J; bases not matched to a gene: 12. CDR1 is SQVTM, CDR2 ANQGSEA, per germline. CDR3 length: 16 amino acids.

The rearrangement uses TRBV29-1 and TRBJ2-2; D remains unclear. V was clipped by 6 bases and J by 0 bases, with 14 bases between them. The CDR3 contains 15 residues. Germline values: CDR1 SQVTM, CDR2 ANQGSEA. DNA of the CDR3: TGCAGCGTCCGAAAAACCGCGGCGAACACCGGGGAGCTGTTTTTT. Protein sequence: CSVRKTAANTGELFF.

This chain connects TRBV5-6 to TRBJ1-2; D is unclear. The CDR3 loop spans 14 amino acids. V shed 0 bases and J shed 5 bases, with 11 bases lying between them. Germline lookup yields CDR1 SGHDT and CDR2 YYEEEE. As DNA, the CDR3 is TGTGCCAGCAGCTTGGCCCAGTGGACGTATGGCTACACCTTC. The encoded protein is CASSLAQWTYGYTF.

The rearrangement links TRBV5-1 to TRBJ2-1; TRBD2 might be the D (6 bases). V was cut by 0 bases and J by 8 bases, with 12 bases left in between. Germline CDR1 and CDR2: SGHRS and YFSETQ. CDR3 length equals 14 residues. CDR3 nucleotide sequence: TGCGCCAGCAGCTTGGCGGGAGAGCACGATGAGCAGTTCTTC. Amino acid sequence: CASSLAGEHDEQFF.

V usage is TRBV11-3 and J usage is TRBJ2-5; the D is unclear. Germline lookup yields CDR1 SGHNT and CDR2 YENEEA. V was pared by 2 bases and J by 2 bases, with 15 bases between. The CDR3 is 16 amino acids. CDR3 nucleotides: TGTGCCAGCAGCTTAAATCTATGGGGAATACAAGAGACCCAGTACTTC. Its protein product is CASSLNLWGIQETQYF.

This clone was seen a handful of times. The chain combines TRBV9 with TRBJ1-2; D call uncertain. This CDR3 is built from 13 residues. V was shortened by 2 bases and J by 7 bases, with 12 bases between the two germline ends. Per germline, CDR1 SGDLS and CDR2 YYNGEE. The CDR3 is CASSVEGGGGYTF. CDR3 DNA: TGTGCCAGCAGCGTGGAAGGCGGAGGTGGCTACACCTTC.

This rearrangement joins TRBV4-1 to TRBJ2-3; 9 bases are a match to TRBD2. V shed 1 base, J shed 5 bases, and the junction held 7 bases outside the gene matches. The germline gives CDR1 MGHRA, CDR2 YSYEKL. The CDR3 extends over 16 amino acids. The CDR3 loop is CASSQARIAGEDTQYF. The CDR3 region has the DNA TGCGCCAGCAGCCAAGCGAGAATAGCGGGGGAAGATACGCAGTATTTT.

The V call is TRBV5-1, the J call TRBJ2-1, with TRBD1 matching over 7 bases. Germline V lookup: CDR1 SGHRS, CDR2 YFSETQ. The CDR3 consists of 17 residues. Trimming cost V 2 bases and J 8 bases; bases outside gene matches: 16. The CDR3 sequence is CASSFTSPSTGLDEQFF. For the CDR3, the DNA is TGCGCCAGCAGCTTCACGAGCCCCTCGACAGGGTTGGATGAGCAGTTCTTC. Using reference TRBV5-1 and TRBJ2-1 for the parts outside the CDR3, the full variable domain is KAGVTQTPRYLIKTRGQQVTLSCSPISGHRSVSWYQQTPGQGLQFLFEYFSETQRNKGNFPGRFSGRQFSNSRSEMNVSTLELGDSALYLCASSFTSPSTGLDEQFFGPGTRLTVL.

The chain employs TRBV11-2 and TRBJ2-2; D unclear. This CDR3 has 12 residues. Germline values: CDR1 SGHAT, CDR2 FQNNGV. V lost 2 bases and J 6 bases, leaving 4 bases between the germline ends. The CDR3 nucleotides are TGTGCCAGCAGCTTACTTGCCGGGGAGCTGTTTTTT. Amino acid sequence: CASSLLAGELFF.

The J gene is TRBJ2-1, the V gene TRBV19; D remains unclear. V was trimmed by 5 bases and J by 5 bases, leaving 10 bases between them. CDR1 and CDR2 (germline): LNHDA, SQIVND (reference sequence). The CDR3 totals 13 residues. The CDR3 is CASSAVGNNEQFF. CDR3 DNA: TGTGCCAGTAGTGCTGTGGGGAACAATGAGCAGTTCTTC.

V is TRBV5-1 and J is TRBJ1-2, with 7 positions matching TRBD1. V lost 3 bases, J lost 4 bases, and 9 bases stayed unmatched. Germline CDR1 SGHRS, CDR2 YFSETQ. The CDR3 has 15 residues. The CDR3 spells CASSSLKTGFYGYTF. The CDR3 nucleotides read TGCGCCAGCAGCTCCTTAAAGACAGGGTTCTATGGCTACACCTTC.

The J gene is TRBJ2-5, the V gene TRBV9; 11 nucleotides line up with TRBD2. The ends lost 7 bases at V and 4 bases at J; junction bases unmatched: 12. The CDR3 loop spans 16 amino acids. Germline values: CDR1 SGDLS, CDR2 YYNGEE. The CDR3 DNA follows: TGTGCCAGCGCAGTTGACAGCGGACTAGCGGGAGAGACCCAGTACTTC. It yields the protein CASAVDSGLAGETQYF.

This sequence joins TRBV28 and TRBJ2-7; D is uncertain. Trimming left V 2 bases short and J 6 bases short, with 8 bases between. Germline V gives CDR1 MDHEN, CDR2 SYDVKM. CDR3 length: 12 amino acids. CDR3 DNA sequence: TGTGCCAGCAGTTTAAGGATAAGCGAGCAGTACTTC. This gives the protein CASSLRISEQYF.

The V and J genes are TRBV2 and TRBJ2-1; 9 bases line up with TRBD2. The CDR3 runs 15 residues. The germline gives CDR1 SNHLY, CDR2 FYNNEI. The ends lost 8 bases at V and 0 bases at J; junction bases unmatched: 5. The CDR3 DNA sequence: TGTGCCAGCCCCCCGACTAGCGGCTCCTACAATGAGCAGTTCTTC. Translating it yields CASPPTSGSYNEQFF.

The genes are TRBV6-1 and TRBJ1-5, with D unresolved. The CDR3 has 15 amino acids. V was pared by 5 bases and J by 0 bases, with 11 bases between. Germline V gives CDR1 MNHNS, CDR2 SASEGT. DNA for the CDR3: TGTGCCAGCAGTCCCCCGACCGATAGCAATCAGCCCCAGCATTTT. It is translated as CASSPPTDSNQPQHF.

This clone was detected only a few times. This chain connects TRBV25-1 to TRBJ2-7, with a weak D call TRBD1 (6 bases). Trimming stripped 0 bases from V and 5 bases from J, with 17 bases between. This CDR3 comprises 16 residues. Germline CDR1 MGHDK, CDR2 SYGVNS. The chain's CDR3 is CASSEYRGRGRNEQYF. In DNA form, the CDR3 reads TGTGCCAGCAGTGAATATAGAGGCAGGGGCCGAAACGAGCAGTACTTC.

The rearrangement links TRBV12-5 to TRBJ2-3, with D possibly being TRBD1 (6 bases). The V end lost 2 bases, the J end lost 4 bases, and 19 bases lay between the germline ends. Germline V gene data show CDR1 as LGHNT and CDR2 as FRNRAP. The CDR3 is 17 amino acids. Here the CDR3 reads CASGLRAAGAAADTQYF. CDR3 in DNA: TGTGCTAGTGGTTTGCGGGCCGCAGGGGCGGCCGCAGATACGCAGTATTTT. Looking up the rest from reference TRBV12-5 and TRBJ2-3 gives the full variable domain: DARVTQTPRHKVTEMGQEVTMRCQPILGHNTVFWYRQTMMQGLELLAYFRNRAPLDDSGMPKDRFSAEMPDATLATLKIQPSEPRDSAVYFCASGLRAAGAAADTQYFGPGTRLTVL.